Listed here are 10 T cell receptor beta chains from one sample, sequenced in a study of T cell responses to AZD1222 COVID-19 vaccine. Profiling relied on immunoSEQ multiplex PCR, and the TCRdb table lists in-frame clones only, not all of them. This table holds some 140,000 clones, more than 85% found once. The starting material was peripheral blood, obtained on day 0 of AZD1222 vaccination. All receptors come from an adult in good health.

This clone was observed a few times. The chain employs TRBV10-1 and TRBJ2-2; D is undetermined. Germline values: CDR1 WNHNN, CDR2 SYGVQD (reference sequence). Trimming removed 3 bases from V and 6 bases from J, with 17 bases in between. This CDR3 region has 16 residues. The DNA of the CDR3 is TGCGCCAGCAGTGATGAACCGGGCCTAGGCCCCGGGGAGCTGTTTTTT. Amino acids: CASSDEPGLGPGELFF.

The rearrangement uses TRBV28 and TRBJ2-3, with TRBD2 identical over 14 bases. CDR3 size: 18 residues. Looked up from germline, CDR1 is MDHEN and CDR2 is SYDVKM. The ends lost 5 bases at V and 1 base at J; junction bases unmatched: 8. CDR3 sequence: CASSTGTSGSRRTDTQYF. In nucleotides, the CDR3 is TGTGCCAGCAGTACCGGGACTAGCGGGAGTCGCCGCACAGATACGCAGTATTTT.

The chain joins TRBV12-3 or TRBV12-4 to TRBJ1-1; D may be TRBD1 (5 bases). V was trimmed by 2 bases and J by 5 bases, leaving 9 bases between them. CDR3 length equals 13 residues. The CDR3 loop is CASSLSGATEAFF. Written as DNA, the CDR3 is TGTGCCAGCAGTTTAAGTGGGGCGACTGAAGCTTTCTTT.

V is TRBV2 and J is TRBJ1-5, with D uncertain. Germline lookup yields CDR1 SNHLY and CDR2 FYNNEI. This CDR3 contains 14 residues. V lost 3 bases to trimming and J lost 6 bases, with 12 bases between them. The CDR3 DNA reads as TGTGCCAGCAGTGACCCCCGGCTTCTTCAGCCCCAGCATTTT. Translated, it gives CASSDPRLLQPQHF. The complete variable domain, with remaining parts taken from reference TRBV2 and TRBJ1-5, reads EPEVTQTPSHQVTQMGQEVILRCVPISNHLYFYWYRQILGQKVEFLVSFYNNEISEKSEIFDDQFSVERPDGSNFTLKIRSTKLEDSAMYFCASSDPRLLQPQHFGDGTRLSIL.

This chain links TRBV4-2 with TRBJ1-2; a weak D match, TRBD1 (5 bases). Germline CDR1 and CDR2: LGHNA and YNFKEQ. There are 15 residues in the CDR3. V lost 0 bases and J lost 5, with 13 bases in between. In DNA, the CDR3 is TGTGCCAGCAGCCAAGATCCTGGGGGGGAGTATGGCTACACCTTC. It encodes CASSQDPGGEYGYTF.

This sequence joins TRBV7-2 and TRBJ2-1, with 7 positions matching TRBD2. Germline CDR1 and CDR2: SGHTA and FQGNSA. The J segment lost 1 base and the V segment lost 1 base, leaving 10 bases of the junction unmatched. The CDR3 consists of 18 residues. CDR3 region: CASSLVSAGTGSYNEQFF. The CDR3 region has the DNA TGTGCCAGCAGCTTAGTCTCAGCGGGGACGGGGTCCTACAATGAGCAGTTCTTC.

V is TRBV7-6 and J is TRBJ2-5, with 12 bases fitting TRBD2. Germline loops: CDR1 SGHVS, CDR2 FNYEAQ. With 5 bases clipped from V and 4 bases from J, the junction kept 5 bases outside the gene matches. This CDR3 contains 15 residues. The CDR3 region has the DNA TGTGCCAGCAGCCGGGGACTAGCGGGTGCAGAGACCCAGTACTTC. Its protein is CASSRGLAGAETQYF.

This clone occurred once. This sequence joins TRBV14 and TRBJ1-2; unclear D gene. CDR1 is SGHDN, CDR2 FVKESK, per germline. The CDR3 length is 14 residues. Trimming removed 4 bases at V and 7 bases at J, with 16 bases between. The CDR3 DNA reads TGTGCCAGCAGCCGGGAGCCACTCGGAAGTGGCTACACCTTC. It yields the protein CASSREPLGSGYTF.

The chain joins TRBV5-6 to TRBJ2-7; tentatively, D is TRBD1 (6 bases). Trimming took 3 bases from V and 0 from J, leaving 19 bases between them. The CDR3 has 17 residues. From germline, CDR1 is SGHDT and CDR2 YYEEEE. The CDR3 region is CASSSELGTGFSYEQYF. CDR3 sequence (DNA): TGTGCCAGCAGCTCGGAGTTGGGCACAGGGTTCTCCTACGAGCAGTACTTC.

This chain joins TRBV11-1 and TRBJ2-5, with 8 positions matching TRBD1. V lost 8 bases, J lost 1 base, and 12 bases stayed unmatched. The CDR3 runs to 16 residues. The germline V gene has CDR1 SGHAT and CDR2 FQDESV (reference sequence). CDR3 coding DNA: TGTGCCAGCGTTCAACGGACAGGGTCGCTCCAAGAGACCCAGTACTTC. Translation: CASVQRTGSLQETQYF. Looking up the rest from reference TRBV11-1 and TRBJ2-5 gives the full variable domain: EAEVAQSPRYKITEKSQAVAFWCDPISGHATLYWYRQILGQGPELLVQFQDESVVDDSQLPKDRFSAERLKGVDSTLKIQPAELGDSAMYLCASVQRTGSLQETQYFGPGTRLLVL.